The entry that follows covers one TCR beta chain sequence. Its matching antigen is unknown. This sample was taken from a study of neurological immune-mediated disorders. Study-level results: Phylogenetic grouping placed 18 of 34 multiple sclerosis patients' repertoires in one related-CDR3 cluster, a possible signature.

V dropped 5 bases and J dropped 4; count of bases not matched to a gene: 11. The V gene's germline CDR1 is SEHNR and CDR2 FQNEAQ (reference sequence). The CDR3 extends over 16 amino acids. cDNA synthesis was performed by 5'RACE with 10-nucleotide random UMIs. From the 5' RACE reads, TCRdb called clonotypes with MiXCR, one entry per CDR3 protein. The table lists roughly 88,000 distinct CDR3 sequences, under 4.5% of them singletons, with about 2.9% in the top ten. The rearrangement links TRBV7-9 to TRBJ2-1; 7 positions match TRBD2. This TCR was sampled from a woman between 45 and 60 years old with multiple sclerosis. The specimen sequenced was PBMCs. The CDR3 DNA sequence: TGTGCCAGCAGCAGACGGGGCGGGGGAGCTTACAATGAGCAGTTCTTC. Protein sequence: CASSRRGGGAYNEQFF.